This entry is about one TCR beta chain. This record comes from a study of blood T cell repertoires in COVID-19. As for the study in general: The samples span acute and convalescent COVID-19 from the United States, Italy and Spain. PBMCs, B-cell-depleted T cells, or T cells provided the cDNA or gDNA that made up the material.

Measured with immunoSEQ multiplex PCR; TCRdb has only the in-frame clones, and not every one. Of about 420,000 clones in the sample, 70% to 90% were seen once. CDR1 and CDR2 from the germline V gene are SNHLY and FYNNEI. The CDR3 runs to 15 residues. With V trimmed by 4 bases and J by 4 bases, 5 bases remained unmatched. The sequencing input was peripheral blood. This chain joins TRBV2 and TRBJ2-3; 10 nucleotides align to TRBD2. This sequence originates from a man aged 18 to 30 with COVID-19, enrolled during active disease. CDR3 loop: CASSVLAGVADTQYF. CDR3 DNA sequence: TGTGCCAGCAGTGTTCTAGCGGGAGTGGCAGATACGCAGTATTTT.